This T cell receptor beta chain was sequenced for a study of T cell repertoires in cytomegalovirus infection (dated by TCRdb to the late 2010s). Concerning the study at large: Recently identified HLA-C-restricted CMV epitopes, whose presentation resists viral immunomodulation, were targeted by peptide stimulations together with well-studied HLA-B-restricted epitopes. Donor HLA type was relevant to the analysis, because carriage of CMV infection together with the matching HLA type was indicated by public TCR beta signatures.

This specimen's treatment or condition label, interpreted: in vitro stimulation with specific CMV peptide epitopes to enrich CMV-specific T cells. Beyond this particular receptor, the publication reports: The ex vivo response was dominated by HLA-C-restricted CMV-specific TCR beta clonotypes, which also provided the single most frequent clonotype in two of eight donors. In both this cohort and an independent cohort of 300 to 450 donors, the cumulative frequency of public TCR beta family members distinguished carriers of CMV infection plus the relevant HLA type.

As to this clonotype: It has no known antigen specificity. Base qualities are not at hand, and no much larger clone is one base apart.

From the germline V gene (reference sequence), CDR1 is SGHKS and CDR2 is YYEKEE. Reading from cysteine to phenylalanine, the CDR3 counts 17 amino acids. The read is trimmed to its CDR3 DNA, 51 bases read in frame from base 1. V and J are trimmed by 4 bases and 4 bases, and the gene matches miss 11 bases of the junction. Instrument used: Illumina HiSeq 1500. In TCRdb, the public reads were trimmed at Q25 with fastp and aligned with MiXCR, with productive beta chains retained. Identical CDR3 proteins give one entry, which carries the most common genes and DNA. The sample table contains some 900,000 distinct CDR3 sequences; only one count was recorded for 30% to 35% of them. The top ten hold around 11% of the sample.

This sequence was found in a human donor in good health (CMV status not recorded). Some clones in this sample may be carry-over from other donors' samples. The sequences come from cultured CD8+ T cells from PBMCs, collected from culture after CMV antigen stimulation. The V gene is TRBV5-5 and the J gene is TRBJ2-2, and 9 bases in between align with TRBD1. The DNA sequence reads TGTGCCAGCAGCCCGGATCCGGGACAGGGCTTCACCGGGGAGCTGTTTTTT. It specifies CASSPDPGQGFTGELFF.